One and the same sample provided the 23 T cell receptor beta chains below, sequenced in a study of cytomegalovirus exposure and HLA in healthy donors. The data were produced by immunoSEQ multiplex PCR, yet TCRdb's version contains in-frame clones alone and is incomplete. In the table there are 200,000 to 250,000 clones, over 65% of which are singletons. The specimen was PBMCs. These TCRs come from a woman under 30 in good health and CMV-seronegative.

V and J are TRBV5-1 and TRBJ2-2, with D perhaps TRBD1 (5 bases). Germline CDR1 reads SGHRS; CDR2 reads YFSETQ. The CDR3 totals 16 residues. V lost 0 bases to trimming and J lost 6 bases, with 15 bases between them. CDR3 in amino acids: CASSLALAGLSGELFF. The CDR3 region has the DNA TGCGCCAGCAGCTTGGCCTTAGCAGGGCTTTCCGGGGAGCTGTTTTTT.

The chain uses TRBV5-1 and TRBJ2-3; either TRBD1 or TRBD2 may fit D (7 bases each). CDR3 length: 14 residues. V was trimmed by 7 bases and J by 0 bases, leaving 12 bases between them. CDR1 and CDR2 from the germline V gene are SGHRS and YFSETQ. This CDR3 is CASSQGGSTDTQYF. The CDR3 DNA reads TGCGCCAGCTCCCAGGGGGGGAGCACAGATACGCAGTATTTT.

This clone was recorded a few times. The rearrangement uses TRBV5-1 and TRBJ1-2; TRBD1 matches at 7 bases. CDR3 length: 13 residues. V dropped 0 bases and J dropped 8; count of bases not matched to a gene: 4. CDR1 and CDR2 from the germline V gene are SGHRS and YFSETQ. Written as DNA, the CDR3 is TGCGCCAGCAGCTTGGCCCCGGGACAGGGCTACACCTTC. It translates to CASSLAPGQGYTF.

The V call is TRBV5-6, the J call TRBJ2-5; TRBD1 might be the D (6 bases). The CDR3 runs 16 residues. Trimming pared 1 base from V and 1 base from J, leaving 14 bases between. Germline assignment: CDR1 SGHDT and CDR2 YYEEEE. The CDR3 coding sequence is TGTGCCAGCAGCTTGAGGGGGTTGGAGGCCCAAGAGACCCAGTACTTC. Translated: CASSLRGLEAQETQYF.

In DNA, the CDR3 is TGTGCCAGCAGCGGAGGACTAGCGGGGGGCCCGGGCGGGGAGCTGTTTTTT. It specifies CASSGGLAGGPGGELFF. The chain combines TRBV5-4 with TRBJ2-2, with 14 bases fitting TRBD2. Germline V gene sequence: CDR1 SGHNT, CDR2 YYREEE (reference sequence). J was trimmed by 7 bases and V by 4 bases; bases with no gene match: 9. This CDR3 spans 17 amino acids.

This chain connects TRBV12-5 to TRBJ1-2; 10 positions agree with TRBD1. The ends lost 1 base at V and 4 bases at J; junction bases unmatched: 12. Germline loops: CDR1 LGHNT, CDR2 FRNRAP. The CDR3 has 18 amino acids. The CDR3 region has the DNA TGTGCTAGTGGTTTGGACCTCGGACAGGGGGGCTATAGCTATGGCTACACCTTC. Its protein is CASGLDLGQGGYSYGYTF.

The chain carries TRBV29-1 and TRBJ2-1, with D perhaps TRBD1 or TRBD2 (6 bases each). Germline assignment: CDR1 SQVTM and CDR2 ANQGSEA. Trimming removed 7 bases from V and 8 bases from J, with 18 bases in between. The CDR3 has 13 amino acids. The CDR3 DNA reads TGCAGCGCCCGAGGGGGGAGTAAGGATGAGCAGTTCTTC. It encodes CSARGGSKDEQFF.

The chain uses TRBV13 and TRBJ1-1; 7 nucleotides match TRBD1. This CDR3 comprises 14 residues. Germline V gene data show CDR1 as PRHDT and CDR2 as FYEKMQ (reference sequence). The V segment lost 5 bases and the J segment 1 base; nucleotides outside the gene matches: 4. The CDR3 here is CASSGRTGNTEAFF. The CDR3 region has the DNA TGTGCCAGCAGCGGACGGACAGGGAACACTGAAGCTTTCTTT.

The V call is TRBV7-2, the J call TRBJ2-2; D is unresolved. This CDR3 region has 15 residues. The germline CDR1 and CDR2 sequences are SGHTA and FQGNSA. The germline V and J ends were trimmed by 3 bases and 6 bases, with 14 bases remaining between them. The DNA for the CDR3 is TGTGCCAGCAGCTTTGGCGCATTCACTTCCGGGGAGCTGTTTTTT. As protein: CASSFGAFTSGELFF.

The rearrangement uses TRBV7-9 and TRBJ1-3; no clear D. The CDR3 contains 13 residues. Trimming took off 1 base at V and 8 bases at J, with 9 bases between the two ends. CDR1 SEHNR and CDR2 FQNEAQ come from the germline V gene (reference sequence). The CDR3 sequence: CASSLGTDHTIYF. CDR3 sequence (DNA): TGTGCCAGCAGCTTAGGGACGGATCACACCATATATTTT.

This clone has just one count. The chain carries TRBV18 and TRBJ1-2; perhaps TRBD1 as D (5 bases). CDR1 is KGHSH and CDR2 is LQKENI in the germline V gene. The CDR3 sequence is 12 residues long. The V end lost 2 bases, the J end lost 13 bases, and 14 bases lay between the germline ends. The CDR3 reads CASSPGGRDSTF. CDR3 bases: TGTGCCAGCTCACCAGGGGGACGGGACTCCACCTTC.

This chain joins TRBV4-2 and TRBJ1-2, with D perhaps TRBD1 (6 bases). The V gene's germline CDR1 is LGHNA and CDR2 YNFKEQ. Trimming shortened V by 6 bases and J by 0 bases, and 17 bases separated the two germline ends. The CDR3 has 16 amino acids. CDR3 coding DNA: TGTGCCAGCAGGAGTGGGGGGGGCCGTTCTAACTATGGCTACACCTTC. It translates to CASRSGGGRSNYGYTF.

In regard to this clone: The sample has other DNA sequences that encode this CDR3 too. The V call is TRBV19, the J call TRBJ2-7, with 7 nucleotides matching TRBD2. Germline lookup yields CDR1 LNHDA and CDR2 SQIVND (reference sequence). Trimming at V came to 1 base and at J to 2 bases, leaving 2 bases not matched to a gene. The CDR3 spans 14 residues. DNA of the CDR3: TGTGCCAGTAGTATAGGGGGAGGGCCCTACGAGCAGTACTTC. It yields the protein CASSIGGGPYEQYF.

This chain connects TRBV18 to TRBJ1-5, with D possibly matching TRBD1 (5 bases). This CDR3 spans 16 amino acids. CDR1 and CDR2 from the germline V gene are KGHSH and LQKENI. V lost 3 bases to trimming and J lost 4 bases, with 16 bases between them. CDR3 region: CASSPDGDGWNQPQHF. The CDR3 DNA reads as TGTGCCAGCTCACCCGATGGGGACGGATGGAATCAGCCCCAGCATTTT.

The genes are TRBV28 and TRBJ2-1; 11 bases line up with TRBD1. The CDR3 contains 16 residues. Trimming removed 5 bases from V and 3 bases from J; junction bases left unmatched: 6. In germline, CDR1 is MDHEN, CDR2 SYDVKM. The CDR3 loop is CASSQAGTGGYNEQFF. For the CDR3, the DNA is TGTGCCAGCAGTCAGGCCGGGACAGGGGGCTACAATGAGCAGTTCTTC.

This clone was detected once. This chain joins TRBV11-2 and TRBJ2-1, with TRBD2 identical over 7 bases. This CDR3 contains 16 residues. The V gene's germline CDR1 is SGHAT and CDR2 FQNNGV. V gave up 5 bases and J gave up 2 bases; unmatched junction bases: 9. The CDR3 DNA reads as TGTGCCAGCAGCCGCCTTGGAGCGGGGCCCTACAATGAGCAGTTCTTC. Translation: CASSRLGAGPYNEQFF.

The V gene is TRBV18, the J gene TRBJ2-3, with 12 bases identical to TRBD2. In germline, CDR1 is KGHSH, CDR2 LQKENI. The junction had 5 bases not matched to a gene; V was cut back by 6 bases and J by 4 bases. The CDR3 is made up of 15 amino acids. CDR3 nucleotide sequence: TGTGCCAGCTCTCCCACTAGCGGGAGGTCAGATACGCAGTATTTT. Translated, it gives CASSPTSGRSDTQYF.

This clone was counted once. This sequence joins TRBV30 and TRBJ2-2, with a weak D call TRBD1 (5 bases). Germline values: CDR1 GTSNPN, CDR2 SVGIG (reference sequence). V was clipped by 2 bases and J by 7 bases, with 20 bases between them. The CDR3 has 16 amino acids. The chain's CDR3 is CAWSRGRSPAHGELFF. In DNA form, the CDR3 reads TGTGCCTGGAGTAGGGGCAGGTCTCCAGCGCACGGGGAGCTGTTTTTT.

J is TRBJ2-6 and V is TRBV29-1; 8 bases map to TRBD1. The J segment lost 1 base and the V segment lost 5 bases, leaving 4 bases of the junction unmatched. CDR1 and CDR2 (germline): SQVTM, ANQGSEA. This CDR3 has 15 residues. The CDR3 reads CSVSTGGSGANVLTF. CDR3 in DNA: TGCAGCGTTTCCACAGGGGGGTCTGGGGCCAACGTCCTGACTTTC. The full variable domain, its missing parts supplied by reference TRBV29-1 and TRBJ2-6, is SAVISQKPSRDICQRGTSLTIQCQVDSQVTMMFWYRQQPGQSLTLIATANQGSEATYESGFVIDKFPISRPNLTFSTLTVSNMSPEDSSIYLCSVSTGGSGANVLTFGAGSRLTVL.

The rearrangement uses TRBV9 and TRBJ2-1, with a possible D match to TRBD2 (5 bases). Germline values: CDR1 SGDLS, CDR2 YYNGEE. V was shortened by 4 bases and J by 0 bases, with 14 bases between the two germline ends. There are 16 residues in the CDR3. In nucleotides, the CDR3 is TGTGCCAGCAGCCCCCATGCGGGTAGCTCCTACAATGAGCAGTTCTTC. It is translated as CASSPHAGSSYNEQFF.

The chain has TRBV2 and TRBJ2-1, with 8 bases identical to TRBD2. V lost 5 bases, J lost 5 bases, and 5 bases stayed unmatched. Germline CDR1 SNHLY, CDR2 FYNNEI. CDR3 length: 14 amino acids. The CDR3 here is CASSQRGSHNEQFF. CDR3 nucleotides: TGTGCCAGCAGTCAGCGGGGGAGTCACAATGAGCAGTTCTTC.

The rearrangement joins TRBV7-6 to TRBJ2-1; 9 nucleotides align to TRBD1. With 5 bases clipped from V and 11 bases from J, the junction kept 10 bases outside the gene matches. CDR3 length: 14 residues. The germline CDR1 and CDR2 sequences are SGHVS and FNYEAQ. CDR3 coding DNA: TGTGCCAGCAGCCCCAACCCGGACAGGGGCAAGCAGTTCTTC. It encodes CASSPNPDRGKQFF. Full variable domain (missing parts from reference TRBV7-6 and TRBJ2-1): GAGVSQSPRYKVTKRGQDVALRCDPISGHVSLYWYRQALGQGPEFLTYFNYEAQQDKSGLPNDRFSAERPEGSISTLTIQRTEQRDSAMYRCASSPNPDRGKQFFGPGTRLTVL.

This chain joins TRBV5-6 and TRBJ2-2; D is unresolved. The CDR3 length is 16 residues. Germline-derived CDR1 and CDR2 are SGHDT and YYEEEE. V lost 4 bases and J 4 bases, leaving 17 bases between the germline ends. CDR3 in DNA: TGTGCCAGCAGCCCGAGAGCTCCCCCTGGCACCGGGGAGCTGTTTTTT. It translates to CASSPRAPPGTGELFF.